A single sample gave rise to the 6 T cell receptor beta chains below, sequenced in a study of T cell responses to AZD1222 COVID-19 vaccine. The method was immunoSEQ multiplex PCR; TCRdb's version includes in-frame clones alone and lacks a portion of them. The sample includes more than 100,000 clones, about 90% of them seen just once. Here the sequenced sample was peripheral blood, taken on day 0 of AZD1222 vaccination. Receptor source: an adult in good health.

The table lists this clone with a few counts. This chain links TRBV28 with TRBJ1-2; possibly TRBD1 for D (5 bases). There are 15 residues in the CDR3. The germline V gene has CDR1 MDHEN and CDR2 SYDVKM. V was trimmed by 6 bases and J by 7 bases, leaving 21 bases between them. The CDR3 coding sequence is TGTGCCAGCAGGACCGGGACGCCTTTACGCTTTGGCTACACCTTC. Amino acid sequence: CASRTGTPLRFGYTF.

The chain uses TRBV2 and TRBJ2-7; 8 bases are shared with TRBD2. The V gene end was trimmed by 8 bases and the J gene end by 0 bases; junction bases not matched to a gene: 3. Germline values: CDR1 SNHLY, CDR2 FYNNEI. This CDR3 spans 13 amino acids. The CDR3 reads CASGGTSSYEQYF. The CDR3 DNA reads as TGTGCCAGCGGAGGGACTAGCTCCTACGAGCAGTACTTC.

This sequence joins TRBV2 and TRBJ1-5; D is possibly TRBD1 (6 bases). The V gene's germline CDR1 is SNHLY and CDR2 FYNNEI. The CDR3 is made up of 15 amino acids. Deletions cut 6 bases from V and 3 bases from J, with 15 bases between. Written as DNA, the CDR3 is TGTGCCAGCAGCGCACCAGGGGTAGTCAATCAGCCCCAGCATTTT. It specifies CASSAPGVVNQPQHF.

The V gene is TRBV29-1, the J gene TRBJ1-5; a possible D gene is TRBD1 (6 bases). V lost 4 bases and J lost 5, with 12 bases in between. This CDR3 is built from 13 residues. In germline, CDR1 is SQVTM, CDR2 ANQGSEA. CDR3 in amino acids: CSVGQGRDQPQHF. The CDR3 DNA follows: TGCAGCGTTGGTCAGGGGCGCGATCAGCCCCAGCATTTT.

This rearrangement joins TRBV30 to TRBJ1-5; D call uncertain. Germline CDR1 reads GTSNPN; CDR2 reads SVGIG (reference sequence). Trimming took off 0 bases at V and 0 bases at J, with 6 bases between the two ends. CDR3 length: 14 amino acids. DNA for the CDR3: TGTGCCTGGAGTGTAAGGAGTAGCAATCAGCCCCAGCATTTT. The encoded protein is CAWSVRSSNQPQHF.

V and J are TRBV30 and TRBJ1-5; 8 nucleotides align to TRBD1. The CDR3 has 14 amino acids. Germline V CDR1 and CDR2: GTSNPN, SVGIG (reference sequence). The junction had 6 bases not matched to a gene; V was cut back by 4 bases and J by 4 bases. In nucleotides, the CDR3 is TGTGCCTGGACCCCAAGACAGGGGAATCAGCCCCAGCATTTT. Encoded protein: CAWTPRQGNQPQHF. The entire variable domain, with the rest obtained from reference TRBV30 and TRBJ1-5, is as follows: SQTIHQWPATLVQPVGSPLSLECTVEGTSNPNLYWYRQAAGRGLQLLFYSVGIGQISSEVPQNLSASRPQDRQFILSSKKLLLSDSGFYLCAWTPRQGNQPQHFGDGTRLSIL.